These 8 T cell receptor beta chains originate from one sample sequenced in a study of CD8 T cells in ankylosing spondylitis. Study findings and constraints: Roughly 8 highly homologous variants made up a TCR beta motif that seemed to typify ankylosing spondylitis blood.

No antigen is known for these receptors. TCRdb ran MiXCR on the 5' RACE reads and lists one entry per CDR3 protein. Found here are about 540,000 distinct CDR3 sequences, approximately 11% of them singletons; the top ten hold approximately 6.2%. The sample comprised blood, either unsorted or a sorted T cell fraction (not recorded which). The receptors come from a male donor with ankylosing spondylitis.

In this sample, this clonotype turned up many times. V and J are TRBV5-1 and TRBJ2-3; 9 nucleotides align to TRBD2. The CDR3 sequence is 19 residues long. CDR1 is SGHRS, CDR2 YFSETQ, per germline. The V gene end was trimmed by 4 bases and the J gene end by 0 bases; junction bases not matched to a gene: 15. The CDR3 nucleotides are TGCGCCAGCAGCCGGGGGGCCAGCGGGGGGACCACTAGCACAGATACGCAGTATTTT. Its translation is CASSRGASGGTTSTDTQYF.

V and J are TRBV20-1 and TRBJ2-1, with 7 bases that match TRBD2. The CDR3 is 13 residues long. Losses at the gene ends were 3 bases for V and 8 bases for J; bases not matched to a gene: 7. Per the germline V gene, CDR1 is DFQATT and CDR2 is SNEGSKA (reference sequence). The CDR3 DNA is TGCAGTGCTAGCGGCGGGAGCGCAGATGAGCAGTTCTTC. Translation gives CSASGGSADEQFF.

The chain employs TRBV5-1 and TRBJ2-3, with a tentative D call TRBD2 (5 bases). The V end was cut by 0 bases, the J end by 2 bases, with 10 bases between. Germline CDR1 is SGHRS and CDR2 is YFSETQ. This CDR3 contains 15 residues. As DNA, the CDR3 is TGCGCCAGCAGCTTGGAGGAGAGGGACACAGATACGCAGTATTTT. This translates into CASSLEERDTDTQYF.

This clonotype was counted at least ten times. V gene TRBV5-1 combines with J gene TRBJ2-3; D is ambiguous. Germline V CDR1 and CDR2: SGHRS, YFSETQ. CDR3 length equals 13 residues. V was clipped by 0 bases and J by 1 base, with 3 bases between them. CDR3 coding DNA: TGCGCCAGCAGCTTGGAGGGCACAGATACGCAGTATTTT. Its translation: CASSLEGTDTQYF.

The V call is TRBV28, the J call TRBJ1-2; no definite D call. V was clipped by 6 bases and J by 4 bases, with 18 bases between them. This CDR3 is built from 15 residues. CDR1 is MDHEN and CDR2 is SYDVKM in the germline V gene. The chain's CDR3 is CASSPTAYIGYGYTF. The CDR3 DNA reads TGTGCCAGCAGCCCGACGGCCTATATCGGCTATGGCTACACCTTC.

Notes on this clonotype: A read error may account for a junction end that differs from germline. The gene calls are TRBV20-1 and TRBJ2-3; 12 nucleotides align to TRBD2. Germline V gene sequence: CDR1 DFQATT, CDR2 SNEGSKA (reference sequence). The CDR3 is 17 amino acids. CDR3 loop: CCASGTSGSYSTDTQYF. DNA of the CDR3: TGCTGTGCTTCCGGGACTAGCGGGTCGTATAGCACAGATACGCAGTATTTT.

This clonotype turned up a few times. This rearrangement joins TRBV6-5 to TRBJ2-1; 8 positions agree with TRBD2. Germline lookup yields CDR1 MNHEY and CDR2 SVGAGI. V was clipped by 4 bases and J by 7 bases; unmatched bases: 12. The CDR3 spans 16 residues. In nucleotides, the CDR3 is TGTGCCAGCAGTTTTAAGCGGGGGTTAGTAAGGAATGAGCAGTTCTTC. It encodes CASSFKRGLVRNEQFF.

The chain combines TRBV20-1 with TRBJ2-3; 13 bases are shared with TRBD2. This CDR3 has 15 residues. Germline V gives CDR1 DFQATT, CDR2 SNEGSKA (reference sequence). Trimming took 6 bases from V and 6 from J; bases not matched to a gene: 9. The CDR3 loop is CSAPSRTSGSDTQYF. The DNA of the CDR3 is TGCAGTGCCCCATCTCGGACTAGCGGGAGCGATACGCAGTATTTT.